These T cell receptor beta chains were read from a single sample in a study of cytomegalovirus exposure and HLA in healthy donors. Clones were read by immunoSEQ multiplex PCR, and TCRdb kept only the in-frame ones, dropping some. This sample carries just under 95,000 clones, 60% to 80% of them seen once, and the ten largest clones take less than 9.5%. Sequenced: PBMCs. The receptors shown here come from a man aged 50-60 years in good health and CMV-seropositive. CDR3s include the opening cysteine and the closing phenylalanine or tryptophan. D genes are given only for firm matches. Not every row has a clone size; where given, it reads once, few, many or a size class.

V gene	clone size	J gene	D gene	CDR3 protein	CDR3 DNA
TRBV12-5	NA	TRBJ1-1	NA	CASGSRGNTEAFF	TGTGCTAGTGGTTCCAGGGGGAACACTGAAGCTTTCTTT
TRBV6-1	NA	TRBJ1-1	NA	CASSGLRSRGNTEAFF	TGTGCCAGCAGTGGTCTGCGGAGTAGGGGAAACACTGAAGCTTTCTTT
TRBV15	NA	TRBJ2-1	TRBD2	CATSGAGGLSGQFF	TGTGCCACCAGCGGGGCGGGGGGGCTCTCTGGGCAGTTCTTC
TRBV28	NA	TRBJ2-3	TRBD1	CASSLVVQGADTQYF	TGTGCCAGCAGTCTAGTCGTCCAGGGGGCAGATACGCAGTATTTT
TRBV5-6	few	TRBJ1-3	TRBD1	CASSEKGQMFRSGNTIYF	TGTGCCAGCAGCGAAAAGGGACAGATGTTCCGCTCTGGAAACACCATATATTTT
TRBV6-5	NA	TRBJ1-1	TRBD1	CASSYSKGAGEAFF	TGTGCCAGCAGTTACTCGAAGGGGGCCGGGGAAGCTTTCTTT
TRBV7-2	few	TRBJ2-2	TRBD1	CASSRDRNTGELFF	TGTGCCAGCAGCAGGGACAGGAACACCGGGGAGCTGTTTTTT
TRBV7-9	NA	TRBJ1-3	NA	CASSLQQAGSGNTIYF	TGTGCCAGCAGCTTACAGCAGGCCGGCTCTGGAAACACCATATATTTT
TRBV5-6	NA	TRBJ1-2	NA	CASSRDSGPYGYTF	TGTGCCAGCAGCCGGGACTCGGGCCCGTATGGCTACACCTTC
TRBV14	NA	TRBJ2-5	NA	CASSQARETQYF	TGTGCCAGCAGCCAAGCTCGGGAGACCCAGTACTTC
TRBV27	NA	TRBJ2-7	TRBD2	CASRSQLGRPYEQYF	TGTGCCAGCAGATCCCAGCTCGGGAGGCCCTACGAGCAGTACTTC
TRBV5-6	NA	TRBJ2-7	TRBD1	CASSPPPRGPSYEQYF	TGTGCCAGCAGCCCCCCGCCGAGGGGGCCTTCCTACGAGCAGTACTTC
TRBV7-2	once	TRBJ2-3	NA	CASSQRTGSGTDTQYF	TGTGCCAGCAGCCAAAGGACTGGTTCCGGCACAGATACGCAGTATTTT
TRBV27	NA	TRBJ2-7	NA	CASRGLERVTYEQYF	TGTGCCAGCAGGGGCCTGGAGCGGGTCACCTACGAGCAGTACTTC
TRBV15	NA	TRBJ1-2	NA	CATSRDLGGYGYTF	TGTGCCACCAGCAGAGATTTAGGGGGCTATGGCTACACCTTC